The sample holds one count of the clone carrying this T cell receptor beta chain. The antigen is unknown. Germline values: CDR1 GTSNPN, CDR2 SVGIG (reference sequence). CDR3 size: 14 residues. With V trimmed by 2 bases and J by 7 bases, 8 bases remained unmatched. The data derive from a study of cytomegalovirus exposure and HLA in healthy donors. TCRdb's table, derived via immunoSEQ multiplex PCR, lists solely in-frame clones and lacks some. The data show 250,000 to 350,000 clones, around nine tenths seen once. General study findings and limits: Reported results showed that the classifier diagnosed cytomegalovirus status with high specificity and sensitivity.

Material for sequencing was PBMCs. The chain employs TRBV30 and TRBJ2-1; 7 bases fit TRBD2. This clonotype was sampled from a woman younger than 30 in good health and CMV-seronegative. For the CDR3, the DNA is TGTGCCTGGAGTTTTACGGGGGGTTGGAATGAGCAGTTCTTC. Translation: CAWSFTGGWNEQFF.